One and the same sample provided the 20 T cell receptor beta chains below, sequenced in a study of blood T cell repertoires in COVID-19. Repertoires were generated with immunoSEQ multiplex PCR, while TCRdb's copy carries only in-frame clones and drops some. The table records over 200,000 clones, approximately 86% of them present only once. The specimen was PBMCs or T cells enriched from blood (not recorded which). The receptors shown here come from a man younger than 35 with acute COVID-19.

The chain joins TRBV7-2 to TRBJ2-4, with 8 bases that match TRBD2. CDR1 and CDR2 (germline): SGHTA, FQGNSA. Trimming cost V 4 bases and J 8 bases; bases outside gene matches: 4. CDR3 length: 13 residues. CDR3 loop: CASSYSGGDIQYF. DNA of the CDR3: TGTGCCAGCAGCTACTCCGGGGGGGACATTCAGTACTTC.

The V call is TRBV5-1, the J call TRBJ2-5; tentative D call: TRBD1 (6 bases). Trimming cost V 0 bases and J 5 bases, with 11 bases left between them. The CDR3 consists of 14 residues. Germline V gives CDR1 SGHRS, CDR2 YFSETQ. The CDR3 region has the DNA TGCGCCAGCAGCTTGGGAGCAGGGGAGGAGACCCAGTACTTC. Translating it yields CASSLGAGEETQYF.

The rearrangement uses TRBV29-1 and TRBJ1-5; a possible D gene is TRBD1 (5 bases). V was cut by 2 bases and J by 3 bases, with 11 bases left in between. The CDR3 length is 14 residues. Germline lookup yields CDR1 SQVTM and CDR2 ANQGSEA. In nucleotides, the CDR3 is TGCAGCGTTGAAATAGGTGGGGCCAATCAGCCCCAGCATTTT. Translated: CSVEIGGANQPQHF.

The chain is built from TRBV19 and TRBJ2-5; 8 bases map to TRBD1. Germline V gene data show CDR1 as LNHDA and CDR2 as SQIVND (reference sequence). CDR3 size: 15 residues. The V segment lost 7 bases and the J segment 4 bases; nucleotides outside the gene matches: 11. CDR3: CASTPTGVATETQYF. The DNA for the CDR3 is TGTGCCAGTACCCCGACAGGGGTGGCCACAGAGACCCAGTACTTC.

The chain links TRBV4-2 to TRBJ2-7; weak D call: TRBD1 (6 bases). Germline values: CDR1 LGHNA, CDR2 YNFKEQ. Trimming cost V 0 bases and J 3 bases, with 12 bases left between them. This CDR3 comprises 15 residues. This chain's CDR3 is CASSQDPDRYYEQYF. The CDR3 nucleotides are TGTGCCAGCAGCCAAGACCCGGACAGATACTACGAGCAGTACTTC.

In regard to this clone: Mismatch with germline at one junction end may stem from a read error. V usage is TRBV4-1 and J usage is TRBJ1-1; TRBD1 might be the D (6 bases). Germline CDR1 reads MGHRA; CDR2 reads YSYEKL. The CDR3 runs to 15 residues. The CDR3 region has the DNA TGCGCCAGCAACCAAATCAGGGGTGCGAACACTGAAGCTTTCTTT. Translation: CASNQIRGANTEAFF.

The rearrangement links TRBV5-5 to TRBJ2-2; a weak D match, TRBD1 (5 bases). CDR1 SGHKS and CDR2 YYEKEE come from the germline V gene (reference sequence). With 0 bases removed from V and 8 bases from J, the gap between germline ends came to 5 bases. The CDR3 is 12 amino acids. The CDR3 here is CASSLAGGELFF. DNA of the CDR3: TGTGCCAGCAGCTTGGCAGGGGGGGAGCTGTTTTTT.

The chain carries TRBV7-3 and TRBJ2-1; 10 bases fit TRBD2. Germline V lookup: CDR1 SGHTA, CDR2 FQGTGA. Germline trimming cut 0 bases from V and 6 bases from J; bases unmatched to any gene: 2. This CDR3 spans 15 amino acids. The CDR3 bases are TGTGCCAGCAGCTTAACTAGCGGGAGGTTCAATGAGCAGTTCTTC. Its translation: CASSLTSGRFNEQFF.

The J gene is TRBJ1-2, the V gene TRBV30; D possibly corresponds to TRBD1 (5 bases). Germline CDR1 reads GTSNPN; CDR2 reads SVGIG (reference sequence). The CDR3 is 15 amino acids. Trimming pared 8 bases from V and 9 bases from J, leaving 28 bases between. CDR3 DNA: TGTGCCGGGGGAGGGGAGAGCTCCTTTCCTATCAGCTACACCTTC. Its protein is CAGGGESSFPISYTF.

CDR3 residues: CATSHRTGGEQFF. CDR3 nucleotide sequence: TGTGCCACCAGTCATCGGACAGGTGGTGAGCAGTTCTTC. The rearrangement uses TRBV24-1 and TRBJ2-1; 7 bases are shared with TRBD1. The CDR3 is made up of 13 amino acids. With V trimmed by 6 bases and J by 9 bases, 7 bases remained unmatched. Germline CDR1 is KGHDR and CDR2 is SFDVKD.

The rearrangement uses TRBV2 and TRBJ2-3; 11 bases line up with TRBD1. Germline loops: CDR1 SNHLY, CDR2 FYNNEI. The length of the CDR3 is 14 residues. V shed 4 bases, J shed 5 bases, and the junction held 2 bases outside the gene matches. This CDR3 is CASSGTGGQDTQYF. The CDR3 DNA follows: TGTGCCAGCAGTGGGACAGGGGGCCAAGATACGCAGTATTTT.

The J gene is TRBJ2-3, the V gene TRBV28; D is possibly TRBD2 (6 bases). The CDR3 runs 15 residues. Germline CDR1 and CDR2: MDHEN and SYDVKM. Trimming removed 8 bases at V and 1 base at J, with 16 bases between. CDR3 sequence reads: CASAQTGVGTDTQYF. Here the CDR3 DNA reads TGTGCCAGCGCGCAAACGGGGGTGGGCACAGATACGCAGTATTTT.

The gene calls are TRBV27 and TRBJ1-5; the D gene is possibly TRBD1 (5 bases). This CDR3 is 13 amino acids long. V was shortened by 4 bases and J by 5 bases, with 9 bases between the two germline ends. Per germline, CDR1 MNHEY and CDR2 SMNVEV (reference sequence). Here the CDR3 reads CASSWAGYQPQHF. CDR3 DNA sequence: TGTGCCAGCAGTTGGGCAGGGTATCAGCCCCAGCATTTT.

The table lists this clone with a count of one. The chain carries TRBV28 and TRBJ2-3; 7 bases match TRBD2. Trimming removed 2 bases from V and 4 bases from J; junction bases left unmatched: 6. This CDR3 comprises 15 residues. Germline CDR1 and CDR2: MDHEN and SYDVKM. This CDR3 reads CASSLLWREPDTQYF. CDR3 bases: TGTGCCAGCAGTTTACTCTGGCGGGAGCCAGATACGCAGTATTTT.

The CDR3: CTSSQVTRGYTF. The CDR3 bases are TGCACCAGCAGCCAAGTTACGCGGGGCTACACCTTC. The chain links TRBV1 to TRBJ1-2. TRBV1 is classified as a pseudogene. The length of the CDR3 is 12 residues.

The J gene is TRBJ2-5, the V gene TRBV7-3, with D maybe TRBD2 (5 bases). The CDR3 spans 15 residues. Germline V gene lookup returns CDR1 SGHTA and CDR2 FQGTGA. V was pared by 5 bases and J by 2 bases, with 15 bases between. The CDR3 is CASSPSGGRQETQYF. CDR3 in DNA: TGTGCCAGCAGCCCGAGCGGAGGCCGACAAGAGACCCAGTACTTC.

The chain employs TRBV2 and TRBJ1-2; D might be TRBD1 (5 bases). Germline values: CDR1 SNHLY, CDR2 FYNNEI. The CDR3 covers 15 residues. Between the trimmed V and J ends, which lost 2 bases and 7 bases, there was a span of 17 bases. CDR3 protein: CASSELKGLLAGYTF. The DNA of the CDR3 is TGTGCCAGCAGTGAATTGAAGGGGTTGTTAGCTGGCTACACCTTC. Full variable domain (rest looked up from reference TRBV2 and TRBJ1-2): EPEVTQTPSHQVTQMGQEVILRCVPISNHLYFYWYRQILGQKVEFLVSFYNNEISEKSEIFDDQFSVERPDGSNFTLKIRSTKLEDSAMYFCASSELKGLLAGYTFGSGTRLTVV.

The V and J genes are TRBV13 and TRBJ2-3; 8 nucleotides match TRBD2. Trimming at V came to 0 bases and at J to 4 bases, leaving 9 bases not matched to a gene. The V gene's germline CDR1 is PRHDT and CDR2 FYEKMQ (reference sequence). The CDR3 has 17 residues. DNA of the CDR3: TGTGCCAGCAGCTTAGGCGTATTAGCGGGAATGGCAGATACGCAGTATTTT. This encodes CASSLGVLAGMADTQYF. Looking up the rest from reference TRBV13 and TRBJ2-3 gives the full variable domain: AAGVIQSPRHLIKEKRETATLKCYPIPRHDTVYWYQQGPGQDPQFLISFYEKMQSDKGSIPDRFSAQQFSDYHSELNMSSLELGDSALYFCASSLGVLAGMADTQYFGPGTRLTVL.

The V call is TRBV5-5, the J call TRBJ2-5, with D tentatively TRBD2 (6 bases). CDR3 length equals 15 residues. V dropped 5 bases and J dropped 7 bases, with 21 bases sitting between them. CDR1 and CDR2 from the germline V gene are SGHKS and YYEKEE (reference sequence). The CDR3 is CASRYEGLARWTQYF. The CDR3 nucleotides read TGTGCCAGCAGATACGAGGGGCTAGCGAGATGGACCCAGTACTTC.

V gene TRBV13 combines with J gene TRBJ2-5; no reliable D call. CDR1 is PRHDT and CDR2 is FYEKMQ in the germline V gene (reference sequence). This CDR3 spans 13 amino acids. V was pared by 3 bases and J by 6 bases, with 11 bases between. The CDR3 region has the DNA TGTGCCAGCAGCTTGACTGAGATGAAGACCCAGTACTTC. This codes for CASSLTEMKTQYF.